The table lists the clone carrying this TCR beta chain with a few counts. Its specificity is not known. MiXCR, applied by TCRdb to the RT-PCR reads, yields one record per CDR3 protein. This table holds hundreds of thousands of distinct CDR3 sequences, approximately 14% found once. The data are from a study of response to subunit inactivated influenza vaccine. Overall study results and limits: Every seasonal influenza vaccination brings in few new T cells, the authors suggested.

The CDR3 sequence is 13 residues long. V was trimmed by 2 bases and J by 10 bases, leaving 14 bases between them. This specimen was PBMCs from blood, taken 14 to 15 days before vaccination. The chain employs TRBV12-3 or TRBV12-4 and TRBJ1-1, with a weak D call TRBD1 (6 bases). This TCR derives from a man over 45 who received an inactivated influenza vaccine. CDR3 residues: CASSLSGRGGAFF. CDR3 DNA: TGTGCCAGCAGTTTATCAGGGAGGGGGGGAGCTTTCTTT.